This T cell receptor (beta chain) emerged from a study of T cell responses to AZD1222 COVID-19 vaccine. Background on the study: Combined were second doses at about 4 or about 12 weeks. Findings and caveats of the study: Among the donors, most were white British and more were female, and clonal diversity was possibly underestimated.

Germline CDR1 SQVTM, CDR2 ANQGSEA. Trimming left V 3 bases short and J 7 bases short, with 10 bases between. The CDR3 loop spans 12 amino acids. Measured with immunoSEQ multiplex PCR; TCRdb has only the in-frame clones, and not every one. The sample carries 110,000 to 150,000 clones, over 85% recorded once. With regard to this clone: Antigen specificity is unknown.

This TCR derives from an adult in good health. The chain is built from TRBV29-1 and TRBJ2-1; no firm D call. The sequenced sample was peripheral blood, obtained on day 0 of AZD1222 vaccination. The CDR3 DNA follows: TGCAGCGTTGAGGCCCAAATAAATGAGCAGTTCTTC. Protein product: CSVEAQINEQFF.